The 18 T cell receptor beta chains in this list originate from one sample, sequenced in a study of T cells in Graves' hyperthyroidism and ophthalmopathy. What was amplified from RNA transcripts were TCR beta CDR3 regions. The HTBI set primed first-round TCR CDR3 RT-PCR. From the multiplex PCR reads, TCRdb called clonotypes with MiXCR, one entry per CDR3 protein. The profile covers 730,000 or so distinct CDR3 sequences, with under 20% appearing a single time and approximately 15% taken by the ten largest. The sample taken for sequencing was blood. These receptors all stem from a woman in her fifties or sixties with Graves' hyperthyroidism that later progressed to Graves' ophthalmopathy.

V gene TRBV6-1 combines with J gene TRBJ2-5; TRBD1 aligns across 9 bases. The CDR3 runs to 15 residues. J gave up 4 bases and V 3 bases, and 6 bases lay outside the gene matches. The germline V gene has CDR1 MNHNS and CDR2 SASEGT. Here the CDR3 reads CASSDGTGSAETQYF. In DNA, the CDR3 is TGTGCCAGCAGTGATGGGACAGGGAGTGCAGAGACCCAGTACTTC.

The chain carries TRBV7-9 and TRBJ2-7; D gene uncertain. This CDR3 contains 12 residues. The V and J ends lost 0 bases and 5 bases respectively, with 5 bases between them. The germline V gene encodes CDR1 SEHNR and CDR2 FQNEAQ (reference sequence). Here the CDR3 reads CASSLASDEQYF. CDR3 coding DNA: TGTGCCAGCAGCTTAGCGTCAGACGAGCAGTACTTC.

This clonotype came up many times. The chain combines TRBV11-2 with TRBJ1-1, with TRBD1 as a possible D gene (6 bases). The V end was cut by 4 bases, the J end by 3 bases, with 21 bases between. Germline V gene sequence: CDR1 SGHAT, CDR2 FQNNGV. This CDR3 comprises 17 residues. The DNA for the CDR3 is TGTGCCAGCAGCTCCGACCCTTTCACAGGGTTCGACACTGAAGCTTTCTTT. The encoded protein is CASSSDPFTGFDTEAFF. Based on the CDR3 plus reference TRBV11-2 and TRBJ1-1, the full variable domain is EAGVAQSPRYKIIEKRQSVAFWCNPISGHATLYWYQQILGQGPKLLIQFQNNGVVDDSQLPKDRFSAERLKGVDSTLKIQPAKLEDSAVYLCASSSDPFTGFDTEAFFGQGTRLTVV.

There are many counts of this clonotype. This sequence joins TRBV27 and TRBJ2-3; TRBD1 matches 8 bases. The V gene end was trimmed by 4 bases and the J gene end by 1 base; junction bases not matched to a gene: 10. There are 17 residues in the CDR3. Germline V gene sequence: CDR1 MNHEY, CDR2 SMNVEV (reference sequence). In nucleotides, the CDR3 is TGTGCCAGCAGTTACCAGGGGGCGCTTACTGGCACAGATACGCAGTATTTT. Its translation is CASSYQGALTGTDTQYF.

The sample holds many counts of this clonotype. The chain has TRBV20-1 and TRBJ2-3; 8 positions agree with TRBD2. The CDR3 loop spans 15 amino acids. Germline loops: CDR1 DFQATT, CDR2 SNEGSKA (reference sequence). J gave up 1 base and V 6 bases, and 9 bases lay outside the gene matches. The CDR3 sequence is CSAIRGGRGTDTQYF. CDR3 nucleotide sequence: TGCAGTGCCATCCGCGGGGGGAGGGGCACAGATACGCAGTATTTT.

V and J are TRBV9 and TRBJ2-2; 13 bases align to TRBD2. Germline V gene data show CDR1 as SGDLS and CDR2 as YYNGEE. V was pared by 4 bases and J by 3 bases, with 6 bases of the junction left unmatched. The CDR3 runs to 17 residues. The CDR3 DNA follows: TGTGCCAGCAGCCCGACCGGACTAGCGGGGGACACCGGGGAGCTGTTTTTT. Protein sequence: CASSPTGLAGDTGELFF.

This clonotype appeared a few times. The chain uses TRBV6-2 or TRBV6-3 and TRBJ2-3, with TRBD2 matching 12 bases. The CDR3 is 16 amino acids. Germline V gives CDR1 MNHEY, CDR2 SVGEGT. V lost 7 bases and J lost 6; bases outside the gene matches: 11. The CDR3 nucleotides are TGTGCCAGCACCGGACGACTAGCGGGGGAGCATGATACGCAGTATTTT. Translating it yields CASTGRLAGEHDTQYF.

As to this clonotype: A much bigger clone sits one base away, suggesting this may be a read error. This chain uses TRBV12-5 with TRBJ2-5; D not certain. In germline, CDR1 is LGHNT, CDR2 FRNRAP. This CDR3 is built from 15 residues. With 5 bases removed from V and 4 bases from J, the gap between germline ends came to 17 bases. CDR3 bases: TGTGCTAGTGGTCCCTTTCCCGGCTCCCGAGAGACCCAGTACTTC. Translation: CASGPFPGSRETQYF.

The rearrangement uses TRBV5-1 and TRBJ1-1; D might be TRBD1 (5 bases). This CDR3 is built from 14 residues. V lost 4 bases and J lost 3, with 13 bases in between. Germline loops: CDR1 SGHRS, CDR2 YFSETQ. CDR3 protein: CASSGVGGDTEAFF. CDR3 DNA: TGCGCCAGCAGCGGGGTGGGGGGGGACACTGAAGCTTTCTTT.

This clonotype was picked up many times. The gene calls are TRBV11-2 and TRBJ2-7; the match to TRBD1 covers 8 bases. The V gene end was trimmed by 5 bases and the J gene end by 1 base; junction bases not matched to a gene: 7. The germline gives CDR1 SGHAT, CDR2 FQNNGV. This CDR3 region has 15 residues. The CDR3 protein is CASSAGQGRSYEQYF. CDR3 bases: TGTGCCAGCAGCGCCGGACAGGGTCGTTCCTACGAGCAGTACTTC.

V is TRBV20-1 and J is TRBJ2-3; 9 bases match TRBD2. The trim removed 4 bases at V and 5 bases at J, leaving 7 bases unmatched. The CDR3 extends over 14 amino acids. Looked up from germline, CDR1 is DFQATT and CDR2 is SNEGSKA (reference sequence). The CDR3 DNA reads TGCAGTGCTACTTTTGGCGGGGGGGGAGATACGCAGTATTTT. As protein: CSATFGGGGDTQYF.

This clonotype was observed a handful of times. This chain links TRBV10-3 with TRBJ1-4; D call uncertain. V was shortened by 2 bases and J by 1 base, with 5 bases between the two germline ends. Germline CDR1 is ENHRY and CDR2 is SYGVKD. This CDR3 comprises 14 residues. The CDR3 reads CAISEAGTNEKLFF. The CDR3 bases are TGTGCCATCAGTGAGGCTGGAACTAATGAAAAACTGTTTTTT.

This clonotype occurred a few times. The chain recombines TRBV6-1 with TRBJ2-3; tentative D call: TRBD1 (5 bases). V gave up 4 bases and J gave up 2 bases, with 10 bases separating them. The CDR3 sequence is 14 residues long. Per the germline V gene, CDR1 is MNHNS and CDR2 is SASEGT. The CDR3: CASSVGRDTDTQYF. DNA of the CDR3: TGTGCCAGCAGTGTTGGCAGGGACACAGATACGCAGTATTTT.

The rearrangement uses TRBV6-6 and TRBJ1-2, with a tentative D call TRBD1 (5 bases). Germline values: CDR1 MNHNY, CDR2 SVGAGI (reference sequence). Trimming cost V 0 bases and J 3 bases, with 8 bases left between them. The CDR3 covers 14 residues. CDR3 DNA: TGTGCCAGCAGTTACTCTAGGGGAGACTATGGCTACACCTTC. Residues: CASSYSRGDYGYTF.

The chain has TRBV2 and TRBJ1-1; possible D gene TRBD1, 6 bases. The V gene's germline CDR1 is SNHLY and CDR2 FYNNEI. The CDR3 runs to 16 residues. Trimming stripped 10 bases from V and 0 bases from J, with 21 bases between. This CDR3 reads CATRKTLRGVNTEAFF. The CDR3 DNA follows: TGTGCCACCAGAAAGACTCTCAGGGGCGTGAACACTGAAGCTTTCTTT.

This clonotype has more than one count but fewer than ten. This chain connects TRBV6-1 to TRBJ2-6, with D uncertain. V was shortened by 5 bases and J by 14 bases, with 10 bases between the two germline ends. CDR1 is MNHNS, CDR2 SASEGT, per germline. CDR3 size: 11 residues. In nucleotides, the CDR3 is TGTGCCAGCAGTCCCTCCCAGATCCTGACTTTC. Translation: CASSPSQILTF.

This clonotype was found a few times. The genes are TRBV10-2 and TRBJ1-2; no clear D. Trimming shortened V by 0 bases and J by 8 bases, and 13 bases separated the two germline ends. This CDR3 contains 14 residues. Germline-derived CDR1 and CDR2 are WSHSY and SAAADI. The DNA of the CDR3 is TGCGCCAGCAGTGAGTCGATTGCGCTCAGGGGCTACACCTTC. Encoded protein: CASSESIALRGYTF.

This clonotype was seen at least ten times. This chain uses TRBV6-1 with TRBJ2-7; the match to TRBD1 covers 7 bases. Germline V gene data show CDR1 as MNHNS and CDR2 as SASEGT. The CDR3 loop spans 14 amino acids. Trimming took 5 bases from V and 6 from J; bases not matched to a gene: 10. CDR3 sequence: CASSYGTAIGEQYF. CDR3 nucleotide sequence: TGTGCCAGCAGTTACGGGACAGCAATAGGCGAGCAGTACTTC.